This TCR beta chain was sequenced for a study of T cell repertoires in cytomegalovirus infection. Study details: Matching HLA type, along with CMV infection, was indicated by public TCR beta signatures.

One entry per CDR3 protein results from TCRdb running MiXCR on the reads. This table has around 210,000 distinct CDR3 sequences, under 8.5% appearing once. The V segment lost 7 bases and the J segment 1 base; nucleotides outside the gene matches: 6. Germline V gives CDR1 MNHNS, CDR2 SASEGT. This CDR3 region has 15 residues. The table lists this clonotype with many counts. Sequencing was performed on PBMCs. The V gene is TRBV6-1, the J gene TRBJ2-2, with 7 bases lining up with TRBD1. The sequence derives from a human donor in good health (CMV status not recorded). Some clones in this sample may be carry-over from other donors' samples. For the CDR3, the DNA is TGTGCCAGCAACGCAGCAGGGGGGAACACCGGGGAGCTGTTTTTT. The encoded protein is CASNAAGGNTGELFF.